Listed here are 10 T cell receptor beta chains from one sample, sequenced in a study of shared clonotypes between healthy human individuals. Naive CD8 cells, CD45RO-negative and positively selected for CCR7, excluded terminally differentiated effector memory CD45RA+ cells. This table comes from immunoSEQ multiplex PCR, and its TCRdb copy is limited to in-frame clones, with some not included. Of around 2,000,000 clones in the sample, 85% to 95% were seen once. Sequenced: naive CD8+ T cells sorted from blood. The receptors here all came from a man between 18 and 35 years old in good health.

The CDR3: CASSRLTSGRETQYF. The CDR3, as DNA: TGCGCCAGCAGCCGCCTGACTAGCGGGAGAGAGACCCAGTACTTC. The chain links TRBV4-3 to TRBJ2-5, with 12 positions matching TRBD2. V trimming: 4 bases; J trimming: 4 bases; junction bases outside the gene matches: 4. Per the germline V gene, CDR1 is LGHNA and CDR2 is YSLEER. The CDR3 sequence is 15 residues long.

The chain's CDR3 is CASSARTGGAEGYTF. As DNA, the CDR3 is TGTGCCAGCAGCGCTAGGACAGGGGGCGCCGAGGGCTACACCTTC. The gene calls are TRBV21-1 and TRBJ1-2; the D segment call TRBD1 is taken from the table without a DNA check. TRBV21-1 represents a pseudogene. There are 15 residues in the CDR3.

J is TRBJ1-3 and V is TRBV6-6; possible D gene TRBD1, 5 bases. This CDR3 is 15 amino acids long. V lost 5 bases and J lost 0, with 11 bases in between. From germline, CDR1 is MNHNY and CDR2 SVGAGI (reference sequence). CDR3 sequence reads: CASSRDGTSGNTIYF. The CDR3 DNA reads as TGTGCCAGCAGTCGGGACGGAACCTCTGGAAACACCATATATTTT.

For the CDR3, the DNA is TGTGCCTGGATCGAAAGGGGGGGCGGGAGCTACAATGAGCAGTTCTTC. It yields the protein CAWIERGGGSYNEQFF. The chain is built from TRBV30 and TRBJ2-1; the D gene is possibly TRBD2 (7 bases). This CDR3 has 16 residues. Germline V gene sequence: CDR1 GTSNPN, CDR2 SVGIG (reference sequence). Trimming cost V 4 bases and J 3 bases, with 19 bases left between them. The variable domain in full, with the rest retrieved from reference TRBV30 and TRBJ2-1, is SQTIHQWPATLVQPVGSPLSLECTVEGTSNPNLYWYRQAAGRGLQLLFYSVGIGQISSEVPQNLSASRPQDRQFILSSKKLLLSDSGFYLCAWIERGGGSYNEQFFGPGTRLTVL.

V usage is TRBV28 and J usage is TRBJ1-4; D is ambiguous. Between the trimmed V and J ends, which lost 3 bases and 8 bases, there was a span of 13 bases. Germline CDR1 reads MDHEN; CDR2 reads SYDVKM. The CDR3 sequence is 14 residues long. The CDR3 protein is CASSFGVRKEKLFF. CDR3 DNA sequence: TGTGCCAGCAGTTTTGGGGTCCGTAAGGAAAAACTGTTTTTT.

The chain has TRBV4-1 and TRBJ2-7; no definite D call. With 1 base removed from V and 2 bases from J, the gap between germline ends came to 18 bases. CDR3 length: 17 amino acids. Germline CDR1 reads MGHRA; CDR2 reads YSYEKL. The chain's CDR3 is CASSQVFGRNTTYEQYF. DNA of the CDR3: TGCGCCAGCAGCCAAGTCTTCGGGCGGAATACTACCTACGAGCAGTACTTC.

The chain combines TRBV25-1 with TRBJ2-5; D not resolved. V gave up 5 bases and J gave up 1 base, with 11 bases separating them. This CDR3 has 14 amino acids. From germline, CDR1 is MGHDK and CDR2 SYGVNS. The chain's CDR3 is CASSPSITQETQYF. Here the CDR3 DNA reads TGTGCCAGCAGTCCCTCTATAACCCAAGAGACCCAGTACTTC.

This chain uses TRBV7-9 with TRBJ1-1; D is possibly TRBD1 (6 bases). The CDR3 totals 12 residues. Germline V gene lookup returns CDR1 SEHNR and CDR2 FQNEAQ (reference sequence). V was clipped by 2 bases and J by 7 bases, with 8 bases between them. CDR3: CASSLHRDEAFF. CDR3 nucleotides: TGTGCCAGCAGCTTACACAGGGATGAAGCTTTCTTT.

The CDR3 region is CSVEGVGQGVLNTEAFF. CDR3 DNA sequence: TGCAGCGTTGAAGGGGTGGGTCAGGGGGTGCTGAACACTGAAGCTTTCTTT. The chain carries TRBV29-1 and TRBJ1-1; 7 bases are shared with TRBD1. The CDR3 has 17 amino acids. Germline V lookup: CDR1 SQVTM, CDR2 ANQGSEA. With V trimmed by 1 base and J by 0 bases, 11 bases remained unmatched.

The rearrangement uses TRBV27 and TRBJ2-1; D is possibly TRBD2 (7 bases). V was clipped by 3 bases and J by 8 bases, with 11 bases between them. In germline, CDR1 is MNHEY, CDR2 SMNVEV (reference sequence). The CDR3 has 13 amino acids. CDR3 amino acids: CASSLRGLYEQFF. CDR3 sequence (DNA): TGTGCCAGCAGTTTGCGGGGGCTGTATGAGCAGTTCTTC.